The 27 T cell receptor beta chains given below trace back to one sample, sequenced in a study of blood T cell repertoires in COVID-19. The method was immunoSEQ multiplex PCR; TCRdb's version includes in-frame clones alone and lacks a portion of them. Here the sample spans 230,000 or so clones, 88% being singletons. Sequencing input: PBMCs or T cells enriched from blood (not recorded which). Receptor source: a woman in her forties or fifties with acute COVID-19.

The rearrangement joins TRBV6-5 to TRBJ1-1; maybe TRBD1 (5 bases). CDR1 is MNHEY and CDR2 is SVGAGI in the germline V gene. The CDR3 covers 12 residues. V lost 3 bases and J 6 bases, leaving 8 bases between the germline ends. In DNA, the CDR3 is TGTGCCAGCAGTTATGAAGGGGCTGAAGCTTTCTTT. Its translation is CASSYEGAEAFF.

V gene TRBV4-1 combines with J gene TRBJ2-3; 13 nucleotides align to TRBD2. The CDR3 contains 17 residues. The germline V gene has CDR1 MGHRA and CDR2 YSYEKL. J was trimmed by 5 bases and V by 3 bases; bases with no gene match: 8. The CDR3 bases are TGCGCCAGCAGCCACGACGGACTAGCGGGAGTAAGAGATACGCAGTATTTT. It translates to CASSHDGLAGVRDTQYF.

This chain links TRBV7-9 with TRBJ2-1; 10 positions agree with TRBD1. Germline V gives CDR1 SEHNR, CDR2 FQNEAQ (reference sequence). The J segment lost 6 bases and the V segment lost 5 bases, leaving 10 bases of the junction unmatched. CDR3 length: 16 amino acids. The CDR3 DNA reads as TGTGCCAGCAGCGCTCGACAGGGGGCGCCTGGCAATGAGCAGTTCTTC. As protein: CASSARQGAPGNEQFF.

The chain combines TRBV4-2 with TRBJ1-5; D not certain. CDR3 length: 14 amino acids. Germline values: CDR1 LGHNA, CDR2 YNFKEQ. The V end was cut by 2 bases, the J end by 2 bases, with 7 bases between. The CDR3 loop reads CASSQSQGNQPQHF. In nucleotides, the CDR3 is TGTGCCAGCAGCCAATCTCAGGGCAATCAGCCCCAGCATTTT.

The chain employs TRBV6-5 and TRBJ2-7; 9 bases map to TRBD1. Per germline, CDR1 MNHEY and CDR2 SVGAGI. V dropped 3 bases and J dropped 2; count of bases not matched to a gene: 2. The CDR3 sequence is 14 residues long. CDR3 amino acids: CASSYRTGAYEQYF. CDR3 coding DNA: TGTGCCAGCAGTTATCGGACAGGGGCCTACGAGCAGTACTTC.

This clone was counted only a few times. The rearrangement links TRBV4-1 to TRBJ2-7; 7 bases line up with TRBD2. This CDR3 is built from 16 residues. V trimming: 1 base; J trimming: 4 bases; junction bases outside the gene matches: 10. Germline CDR1 is MGHRA and CDR2 is YSYEKL. For the CDR3, the DNA is TGCGCCAGCAGCCAAGCCAGGCGGCTAGCGGAATACGAGCAGTACTTC. Its translation: CASSQARRLAEYEQYF.

The CDR3 spells CASRYQETQYF. As DNA, the CDR3 is TGCGCCAGCAGGTATCAAGAGACCCAGTACTTC. The chain links TRBV10-2 to TRBJ2-5; D unclear. Trimming left V 6 bases short and J 2 bases short, with 4 bases between. The CDR3 sequence is 11 residues long. Germline V CDR1 and CDR2: WSHSY, SAAADI.

This chain links TRBV6-5 with TRBJ1-5, with D possibly being TRBD1 (5 bases). CDR3 length equals 15 residues. V shed 6 bases and J shed 6 bases, with 18 bases lying between them. The germline CDR1 and CDR2 sequences are MNHEY and SVGAGI. The DNA of the CDR3 is TGTGCCAGCAGCTGGGGCCCCAGCCACTCTCAGCCCCAGCATTTT. Protein sequence: CASSWGPSHSQPQHF.

V is TRBV6-1 and J is TRBJ1-4, with TRBD1 as a possible D gene (5 bases). The germline V gene encodes CDR1 MNHNS and CDR2 SASEGT. Between the trimmed V and J ends, which lost 3 bases and 14 bases, there was a span of 13 bases. This CDR3 has 12 residues. CDR3 DNA: TGTGCCAGCAGTGATCAGGGTCGAGTGCTGTTTTTT. It specifies CASSDQGRVLFF.

This chain connects TRBV19 to TRBJ2-6; TRBD1 might be the D (5 bases). There are 16 residues in the CDR3. Trimming took off 3 bases at V and 0 bases at J, with 9 bases between the two ends. Looked up from germline, CDR1 is LNHDA and CDR2 is SQIVND (reference sequence). CDR3 nucleotides: TGTGCCAGTAGTATGGACATAATCTCTGGGGCCAACGTCCTGACTTTC. Protein sequence: CASSMDIISGANVLTF.

This chain uses TRBV5-1 with TRBJ2-7, with TRBD2 identical over 8 bases. The junction had 8 bases not matched to a gene; V was cut back by 3 bases and J by 6 bases. This CDR3 contains 14 residues. From germline, CDR1 is SGHRS and CDR2 YFSETQ. CDR3 sequence reads: CASSSQRERGEQYF. CDR3 sequence (DNA): TGCGCCAGCAGCTCTCAGCGGGAGAGGGGCGAGCAGTACTTC.

The gene calls are TRBV19 and TRBJ1-2; 11 bases are shared with TRBD1. The junction had 9 bases not matched to a gene; V was cut back by 6 bases and J by 3 bases. The CDR3 spans 16 residues. Germline CDR1 is LNHDA and CDR2 is SQIVND (reference sequence). The CDR3 bases are TGTGCCAGTAGGGACAGGGGGCGCAGGGATTACTATGGCTACACCTTC. Its protein product is CASRDRGRRDYYGYTF.

This chain joins TRBV4-2 and TRBJ1-5; 9 bases fit TRBD1. V gave up 0 bases and J gave up 4 bases; unmatched junction bases: 13. CDR1 and CDR2 (germline): LGHNA, YNFKEQ. The length of the CDR3 is 19 residues. The CDR3 loop is CASSQDRVTGGVLNQPQHF. The CDR3 DNA sequence: TGTGCCAGCAGCCAAGATAGGGTGACAGGGGGGGTTCTTAATCAGCCCCAGCATTTT.

This chain links TRBV5-6 with TRBJ2-7; 7 bases fit TRBD1. The ends lost 2 bases at V and 0 bases at J; junction bases unmatched: 8. This CDR3 contains 16 residues. Germline V lookup: CDR1 SGHDT, CDR2 YYEEEE. The CDR3 DNA is TGTGCCAGCAGCTTTATCGACAGGGTAAGCTCCTACGAGCAGTACTTC. Its protein is CASSFIDRVSSYEQYF.

V and J are TRBV5-4 and TRBJ2-5; 10 bases are a match to TRBD1. The CDR3 contains 16 residues. The trim removed 3 bases at V and 4 bases at J, leaving 9 bases unmatched. Germline V lookup: CDR1 SGHNT, CDR2 YYREEE (reference sequence). The CDR3 is CASSWGVGQGRETQYF. As DNA, the CDR3 is TGTGCCAGCAGCTGGGGGGTGGGACAGGGGCGAGAGACCCAGTACTTC.

The table lists this clone with a count of one. In DNA form, the CDR3 reads TGTGCCAGCAGCTTAGAGGGCAGGGTTGGTACCGGGGAGCTGTTTTTT. This sequence encodes CASSLEGRVGTGELFF. This chain uses TRBV7-9 with TRBJ2-2, with D maybe TRBD1 (5 bases). The length of the CDR3 is 16 residues. The germline CDR1 and CDR2 sequences are SEHNR and FQNEAQ (reference sequence). The germline V and J ends were trimmed by 1 base and 5 bases, with 14 bases remaining between them.

The rearrangement uses TRBV18 and TRBJ2-5, with TRBD2 matching over 8 bases. The CDR3 runs 14 residues. V lost 3 bases, J lost 1 base, and 1 base stayed unmatched. The germline CDR1 and CDR2 sequences are KGHSH and LQKENI. The CDR3 DNA reads as TGTGCCAGCTCACCCCGGGGGGGCCAAGAGACCCAGTACTTC. This encodes CASSPRGGQETQYF. Combining the CDR3 with reference TRBV18 and TRBJ2-5 gives the whole variable domain NAGVMQNPRHLVRRRGQEARLRCSPMKGHSHVYWYRQLPEEGLKFMVYLQKENIIDESGMPKERFSAEFPKEGPSILRIQQVVRGDSAAYFCASSPRGGQETQYFGPGTRLLVL.

This sequence joins TRBV25-1 and TRBJ2-7; no clear D gene. This CDR3 has 14 amino acids. The V end lost 3 bases, the J end lost 9 bases, and 18 bases lay between the germline ends. Germline assignment: CDR1 MGHDK and CDR2 SYGVNS. CDR3 loop: CASSDSPPLQVQYF. In DNA, the CDR3 is TGTGCCAGCAGTGATTCCCCTCCGCTCCAGGTGCAGTACTTC.

This clone was recorded a few times. The same CDR3 can be traced to other DNA sequences in this sample. This chain joins TRBV18 and TRBJ1-1; 8 nucleotides agree with TRBD1. The V segment lost 3 bases and the J segment 5 bases; nucleotides outside the gene matches: 5. The CDR3 covers 14 residues. Germline V lookup: CDR1 KGHSH, CDR2 LQKENI. CDR3 loop: CASSPGQGRTEAFF. For the CDR3, the DNA is TGTGCCAGCTCACCCGGACAGGGTCGGACTGAAGCTTTCTTT.

The chain joins TRBV3-1 (or the pseudogene TRBV3-2) to TRBJ2-7; possibly TRBD1 for D (7 bases). This CDR3 is built from 14 residues. V was pared by 3 bases and J by 2 bases, with 11 bases between. CDR1 LGHDT and CDR2 YNNKEL come from the germline V gene (reference sequence). The CDR3: CASSQQGGTYEQYF. In nucleotides, the CDR3 is TGTGCCAGCAGCCAGCAGGGGGGAACCTACGAGCAGTACTTC.

This clone was seen only once. The J gene is TRBJ1-5, the V gene TRBV27; 7 positions agree with TRBD1. Losses at the gene ends were 0 bases for V and 0 bases for J; bases not matched to a gene: 5. Germline lookup yields CDR1 MNHEY and CDR2 SMNVEV (reference sequence). The CDR3 loop spans 17 amino acids. The CDR3, as DNA: TGTGCCAGCAGTTTATCTGGGACAGATAATAGCAATCAGCCCCAGCATTTT. As protein: CASSLSGTDNSNQPQHF.

The chain couples TRBV4-1 to TRBJ2-2, with 8 bases aligning to TRBD2. J gave up 3 bases and V 0 bases, and 9 bases lay outside the gene matches. CDR3 size: 18 residues. Germline-derived CDR1 and CDR2 are MGHRA and YSYEKL. CDR3 region: CASSQDTGLAVDTGELFF. The DNA of the CDR3 is TGCGCCAGCAGCCAAGATACAGGACTAGCCGTTGACACCGGGGAGCTGTTTTTT.

The V gene is TRBV21-1, the J gene TRBJ2-7; whether TRBD1, the table's D call, matches the DNA was not checked. TRBV21-1 constitutes a pseudogene. CDR3 size: 14 residues. The chain's CDR3 is CAQRADRGSYEQYF. CDR3 sequence (DNA): TGTGCCCAAAGGGCGGACAGGGGTTCTTACGAGCAGTACTTC.

The V gene is TRBV2, the J gene TRBJ1-1; 8 bases line up with TRBD1. The CDR3 covers 14 residues. CDR1 and CDR2 (germline): SNHLY, FYNNEI. V lost 6 bases, J lost 1 base, and 4 bases stayed unmatched. The CDR3 loop reads CASRTGTGNTEAFF. CDR3 coding DNA: TGTGCCAGCAGGACGGGGACAGGGAACACTGAAGCTTTCTTT. Together with reference TRBV2 and TRBJ1-1, the CDR3 gives the full variable domain: EPEVTQTPSHQVTQMGQEVILRCVPISNHLYFYWYRQILGQKVEFLVSFYNNEISEKSEIFDDQFSVERPDGSNFTLKIRSTKLEDSAMYFCASRTGTGNTEAFFGQGTRLTVV.

This chain connects TRBV19 to TRBJ2-6; 7 nucleotides align to TRBD1. V gave up 9 bases and J gave up 2 bases; unmatched junction bases: 13. The CDR3 is made up of 17 amino acids. Germline CDR1 reads LNHDA; CDR2 reads SQIVND (reference sequence). Here the CDR3 DNA reads TGTGCCAGCAGTCGTCGGCTGCAGGGGGCTGGGGCCAACGTCCTGACTTTC. Translating gives CASSRRLQGAGANVLTF.

The chain uses TRBV27 and TRBJ2-7; 9 nucleotides line up with TRBD1. The germline V gene has CDR1 MNHEY and CDR2 SMNVEV (reference sequence). The CDR3 runs 15 residues. J was trimmed by 3 bases and V by 1 base; bases with no gene match: 4. CDR3 coding DNA: TGTGCCAGCAGTTTATGGGACAGGGACGGCTACGAGCAGTACTTC. As protein: CASSLWDRDGYEQYF.

This chain joins TRBV9 and TRBJ2-2; 9 bases line up with TRBD2. V shed 1 base and J 5 bases; nucleotides not matched to a gene: 6. Germline V lookup: CDR1 SGDLS, CDR2 YYNGEE. CDR3 size: 16 residues. As DNA, the CDR3 is TGTGCCAGCAGCGTACTGGGTAGCGGGAGTACCGGGGAGCTGTTTTTT. This codes for CASSVLGSGSTGELFF. The full variable domain, in which reference TRBV9 and TRBJ2-2 provide the parts outside the CDR3, is DSGVTQTPKHLITATGQRVTLRCSPRSGDLSVYWYQQSLDQGLQFLIQYYNGEERAKGNILERFSAQQFPDLHSELNLSSLELGDSALYFCASSVLGSGSTGELFFGEGSRLTVL.